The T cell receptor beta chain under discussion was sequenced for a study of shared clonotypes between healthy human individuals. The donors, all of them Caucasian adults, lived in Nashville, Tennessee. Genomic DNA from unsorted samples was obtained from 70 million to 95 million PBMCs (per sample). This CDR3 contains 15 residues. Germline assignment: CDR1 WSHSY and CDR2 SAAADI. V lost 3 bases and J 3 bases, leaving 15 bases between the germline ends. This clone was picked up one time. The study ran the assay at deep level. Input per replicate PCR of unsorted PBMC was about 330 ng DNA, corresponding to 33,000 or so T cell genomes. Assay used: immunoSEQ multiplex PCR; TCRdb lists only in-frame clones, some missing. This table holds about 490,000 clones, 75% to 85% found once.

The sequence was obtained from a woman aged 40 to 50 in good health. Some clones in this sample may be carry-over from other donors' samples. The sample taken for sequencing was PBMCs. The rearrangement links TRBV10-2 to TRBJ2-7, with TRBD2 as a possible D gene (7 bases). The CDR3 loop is CASSDRRAGHYEQYF. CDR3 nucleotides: TGCGCCAGCAGTGACCGGAGAGCGGGACACTACGAGCAGTACTTC.